Here is one TCR beta chain with its context. This specimen comes from a study of OX40 agonist ivuxolimab in advanced cancers. The CDR3 consists of 17 residues. The germline gives CDR1 MNHEY, CDR2 SMNVEV (reference sequence). V was cut by 2 bases and J by 0 bases, with 11 bases left in between. TCRdb's table, derived via immunoSEQ multiplex PCR, lists solely in-frame clones and lacks some. The sample yields more than 50,000 clones, just over 85% seen once. This chain uses TRBV27 with TRBJ1-6; D call uncertain. The sequence came from an adult with an advanced solid tumor such as melanoma, head and neck, liver or kidney cancer. Sequences were derived from CD4+ or CD8+ T cells sorted from blood, sampled in a trial of the OX40 agonist ivuxolimab. CDR3 sequence: CASSLDYSGSYNSPLHF. In nucleotides, the CDR3 is TGTGCCAGCAGTTTAGATTATTCGGGCTCCTATAATTCACCCCTCCACTTT.